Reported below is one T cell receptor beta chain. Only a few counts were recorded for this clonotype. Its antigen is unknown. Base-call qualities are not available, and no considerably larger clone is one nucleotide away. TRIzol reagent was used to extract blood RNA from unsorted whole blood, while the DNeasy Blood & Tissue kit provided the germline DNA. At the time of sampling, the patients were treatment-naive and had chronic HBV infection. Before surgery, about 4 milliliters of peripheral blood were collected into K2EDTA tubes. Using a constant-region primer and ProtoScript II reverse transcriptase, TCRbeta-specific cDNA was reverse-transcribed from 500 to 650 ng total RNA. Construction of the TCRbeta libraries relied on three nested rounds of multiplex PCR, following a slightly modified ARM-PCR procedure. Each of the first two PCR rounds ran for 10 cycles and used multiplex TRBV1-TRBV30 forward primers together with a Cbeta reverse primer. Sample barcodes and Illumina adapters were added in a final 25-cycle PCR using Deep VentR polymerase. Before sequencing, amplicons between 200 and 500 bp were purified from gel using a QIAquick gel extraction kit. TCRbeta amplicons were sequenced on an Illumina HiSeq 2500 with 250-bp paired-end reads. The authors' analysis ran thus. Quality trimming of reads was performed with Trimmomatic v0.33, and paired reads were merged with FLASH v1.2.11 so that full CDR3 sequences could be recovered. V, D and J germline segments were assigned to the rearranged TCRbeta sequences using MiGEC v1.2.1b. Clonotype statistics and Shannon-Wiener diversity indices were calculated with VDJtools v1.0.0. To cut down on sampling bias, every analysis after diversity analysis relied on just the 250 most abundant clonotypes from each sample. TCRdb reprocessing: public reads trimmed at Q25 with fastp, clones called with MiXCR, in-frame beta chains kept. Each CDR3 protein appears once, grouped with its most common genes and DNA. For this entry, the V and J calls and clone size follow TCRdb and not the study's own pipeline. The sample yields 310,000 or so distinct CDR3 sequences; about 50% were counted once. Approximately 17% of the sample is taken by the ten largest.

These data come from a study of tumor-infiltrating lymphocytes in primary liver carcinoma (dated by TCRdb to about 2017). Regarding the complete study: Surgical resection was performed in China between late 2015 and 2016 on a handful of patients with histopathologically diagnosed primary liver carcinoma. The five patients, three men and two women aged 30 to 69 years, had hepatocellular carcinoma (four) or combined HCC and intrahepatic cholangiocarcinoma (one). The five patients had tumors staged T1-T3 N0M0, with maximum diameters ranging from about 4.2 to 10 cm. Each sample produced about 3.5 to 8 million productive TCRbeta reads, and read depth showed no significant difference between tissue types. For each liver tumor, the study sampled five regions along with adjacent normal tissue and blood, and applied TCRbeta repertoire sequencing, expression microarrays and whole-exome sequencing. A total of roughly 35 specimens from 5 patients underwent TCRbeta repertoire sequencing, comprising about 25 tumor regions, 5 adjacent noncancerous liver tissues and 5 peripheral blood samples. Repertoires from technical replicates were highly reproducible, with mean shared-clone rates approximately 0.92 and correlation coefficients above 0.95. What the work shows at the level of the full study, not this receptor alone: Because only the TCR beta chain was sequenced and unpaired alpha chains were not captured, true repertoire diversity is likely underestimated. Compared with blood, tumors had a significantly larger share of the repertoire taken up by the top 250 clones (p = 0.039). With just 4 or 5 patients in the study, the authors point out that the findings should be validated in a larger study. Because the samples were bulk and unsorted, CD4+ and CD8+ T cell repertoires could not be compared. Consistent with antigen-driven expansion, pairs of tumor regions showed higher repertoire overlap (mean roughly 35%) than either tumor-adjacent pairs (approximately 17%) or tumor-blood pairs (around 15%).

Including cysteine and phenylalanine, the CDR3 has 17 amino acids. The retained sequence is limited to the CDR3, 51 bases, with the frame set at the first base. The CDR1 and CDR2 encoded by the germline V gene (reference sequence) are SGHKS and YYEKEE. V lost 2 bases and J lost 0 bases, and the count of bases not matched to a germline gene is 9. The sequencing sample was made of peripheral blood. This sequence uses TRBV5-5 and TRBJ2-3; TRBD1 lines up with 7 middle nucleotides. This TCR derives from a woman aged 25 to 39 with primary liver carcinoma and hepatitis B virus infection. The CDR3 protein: CASSLRLGTESTDTQYF. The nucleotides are TGTGCCAGCAGCTTAAGGTTGGGGACAGAGAGCACAGATACGCAGTATTTT.